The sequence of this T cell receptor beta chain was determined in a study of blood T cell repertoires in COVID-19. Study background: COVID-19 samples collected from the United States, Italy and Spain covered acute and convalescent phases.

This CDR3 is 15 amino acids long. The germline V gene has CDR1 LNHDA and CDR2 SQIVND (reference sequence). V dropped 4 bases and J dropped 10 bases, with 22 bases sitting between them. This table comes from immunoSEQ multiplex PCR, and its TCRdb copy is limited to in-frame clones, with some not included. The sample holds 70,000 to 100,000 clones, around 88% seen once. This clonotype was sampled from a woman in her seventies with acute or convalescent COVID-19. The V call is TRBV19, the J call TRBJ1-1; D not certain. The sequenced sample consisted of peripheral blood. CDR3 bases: TGTGCCAGTAGTACTTCCTACCCCCCACTCGGAGGAGCTTTCTTT. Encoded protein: CASSTSYPPLGGAFF.